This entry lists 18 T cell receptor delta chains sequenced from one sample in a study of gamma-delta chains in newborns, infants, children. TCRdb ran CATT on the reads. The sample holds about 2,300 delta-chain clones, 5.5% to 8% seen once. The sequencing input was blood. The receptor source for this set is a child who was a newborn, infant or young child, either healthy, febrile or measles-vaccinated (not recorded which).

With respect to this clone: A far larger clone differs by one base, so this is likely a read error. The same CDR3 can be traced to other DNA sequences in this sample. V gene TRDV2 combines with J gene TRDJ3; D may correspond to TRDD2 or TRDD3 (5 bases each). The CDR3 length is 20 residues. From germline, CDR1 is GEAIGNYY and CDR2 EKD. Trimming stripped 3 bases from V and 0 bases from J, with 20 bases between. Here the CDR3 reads CACDPTGGLPSSWDTRQMFF. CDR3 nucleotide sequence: TGTGCCTGTGACCCTACTGGAGGACTACCCAGCTCCTGGGACACCCGACAGATGTTTTTC.

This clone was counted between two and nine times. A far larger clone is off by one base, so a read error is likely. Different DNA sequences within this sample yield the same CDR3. The CDR3 DNA is TGTGCCTGTGATCCACTGGGGGACCCGACAGCACAACTCTTCTTT. This sequence encodes CACDPLGDPTAQLFF. The gene calls are TRDV2 and TRDJ2, with 9 bases fitting TRDD3. Unmatched junction bases numbered 6, after V lost 4 bases and J lost 4 bases. Germline CDR1 reads GEAIGNYY; CDR2 reads EKD. The CDR3 has 15 residues.

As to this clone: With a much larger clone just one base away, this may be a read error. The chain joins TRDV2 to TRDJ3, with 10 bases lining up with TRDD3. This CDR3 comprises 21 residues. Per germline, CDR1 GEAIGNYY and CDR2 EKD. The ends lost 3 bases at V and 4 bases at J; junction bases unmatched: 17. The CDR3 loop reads CACDAVNAGGYARWDTRQMFF. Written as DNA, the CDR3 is TGTGCCTGTGACGCCGTGAATGCCGGGGGATACGCGAGGTGGGACACCCGACAGATGTTTTTC.

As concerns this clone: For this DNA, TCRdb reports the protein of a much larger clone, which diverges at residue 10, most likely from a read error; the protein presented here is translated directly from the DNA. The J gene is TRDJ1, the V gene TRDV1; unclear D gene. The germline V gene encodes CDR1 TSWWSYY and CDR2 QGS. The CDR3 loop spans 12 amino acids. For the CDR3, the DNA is TGTGCTCTTGGGAGCCACACCGATAAACCCATCTTT. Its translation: CALGSHTDKPIF.

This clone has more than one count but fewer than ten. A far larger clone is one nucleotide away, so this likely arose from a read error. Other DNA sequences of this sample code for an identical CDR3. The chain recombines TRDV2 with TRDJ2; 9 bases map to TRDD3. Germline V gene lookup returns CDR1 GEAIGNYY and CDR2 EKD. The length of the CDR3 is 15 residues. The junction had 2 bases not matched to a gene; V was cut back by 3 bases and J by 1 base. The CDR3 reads CACDLLGDLTAQLFF. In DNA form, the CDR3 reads TGTGCCTGTGACTTACTGGGGGATTTGACAGCACAACTCTTCTTT.

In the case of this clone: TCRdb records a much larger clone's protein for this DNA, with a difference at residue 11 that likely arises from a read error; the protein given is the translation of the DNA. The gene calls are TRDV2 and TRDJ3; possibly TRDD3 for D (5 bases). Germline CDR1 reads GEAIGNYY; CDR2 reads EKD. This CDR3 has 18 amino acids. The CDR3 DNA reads TGTGCCTGTGACACCGGGGGTTACAGCTCCCGGGACACCCGACAGATGTTTTTC. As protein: CACDTGGYSSRDTRQMFF.

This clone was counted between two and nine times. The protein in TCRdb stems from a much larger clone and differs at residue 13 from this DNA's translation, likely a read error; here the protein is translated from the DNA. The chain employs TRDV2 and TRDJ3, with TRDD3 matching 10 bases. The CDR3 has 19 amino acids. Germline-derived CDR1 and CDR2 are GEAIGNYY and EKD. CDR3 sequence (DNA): TGTGCCTGTGACACCGTCGGGGGGATACGCTCCTGGAACACCCGACAGATGTTTTTC. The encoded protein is CACDTVGGIRSWNTRQMFF.

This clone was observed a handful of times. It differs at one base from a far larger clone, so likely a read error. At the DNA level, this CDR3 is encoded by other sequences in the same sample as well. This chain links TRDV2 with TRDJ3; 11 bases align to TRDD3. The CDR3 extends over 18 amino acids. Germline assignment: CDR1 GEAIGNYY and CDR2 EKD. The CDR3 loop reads CACDTVLGDTWDTRQMFF. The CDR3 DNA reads TGTGCCTGCGACACCGTACTGGGGGATACCTGGGACACCCGACAGATGTTTTTC.

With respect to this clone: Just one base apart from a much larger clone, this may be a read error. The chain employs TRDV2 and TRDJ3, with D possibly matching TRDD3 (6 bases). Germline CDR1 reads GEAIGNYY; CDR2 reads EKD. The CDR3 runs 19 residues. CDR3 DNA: TGTGCCTGTGGCACCGTACTGGGAGTTATGTCCTGGGACACCCGACAGATGTTTTTC. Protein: CACGTVLGVMSWDTRQMFF.

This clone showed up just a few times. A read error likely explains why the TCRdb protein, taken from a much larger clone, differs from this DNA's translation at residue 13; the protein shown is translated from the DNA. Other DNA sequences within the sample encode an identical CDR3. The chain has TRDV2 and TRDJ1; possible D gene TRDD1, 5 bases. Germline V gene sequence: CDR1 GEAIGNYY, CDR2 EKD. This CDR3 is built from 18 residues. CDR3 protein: CACDTVRNRLREADKLIF. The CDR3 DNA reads TGTGCCTGTGACACCGTTAGGAATAGACTGAGAGAGGCCGATAAACTCATCTTC.

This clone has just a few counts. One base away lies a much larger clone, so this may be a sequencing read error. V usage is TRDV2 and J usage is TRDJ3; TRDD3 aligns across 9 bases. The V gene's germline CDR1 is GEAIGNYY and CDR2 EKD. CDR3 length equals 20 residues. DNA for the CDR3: TGTGCCCGTGACCCTACTGGGGGACTACCCAGCTCCTGGGACACCCGACAGATGTTTTTC. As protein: CARDPTGGLPSSWDTRQMFF.

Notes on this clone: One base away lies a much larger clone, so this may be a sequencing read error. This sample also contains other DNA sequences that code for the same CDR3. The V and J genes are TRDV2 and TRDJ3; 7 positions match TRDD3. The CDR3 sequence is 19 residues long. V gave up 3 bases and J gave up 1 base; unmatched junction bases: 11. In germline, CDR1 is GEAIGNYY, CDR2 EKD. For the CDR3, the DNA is TGTGCCTGTGACGGATTGGGGGACACCAGATCCTGGGACACCCGACAGATGTTTTTC. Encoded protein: CACDGLGDTRSWDTRQMFF.

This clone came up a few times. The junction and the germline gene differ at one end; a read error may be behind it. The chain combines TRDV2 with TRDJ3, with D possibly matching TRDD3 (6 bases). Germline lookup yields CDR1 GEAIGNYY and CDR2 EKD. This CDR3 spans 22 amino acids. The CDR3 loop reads CACDHVITCGYHFLWYTRQMFF. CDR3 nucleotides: TGTGCCTGTGACCATGTCATTACTTGTGGATACCACTTTCTCTGGTACACCCGACAGATGTTTTTC.

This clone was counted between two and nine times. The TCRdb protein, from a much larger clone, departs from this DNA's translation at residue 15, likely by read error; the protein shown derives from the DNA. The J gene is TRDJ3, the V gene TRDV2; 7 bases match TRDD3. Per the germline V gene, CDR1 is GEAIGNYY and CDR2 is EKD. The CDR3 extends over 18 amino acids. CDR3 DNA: TGTGCCTGTGACACCGTTGGGGGAGCCTCCTGGGACACCCGAAAGATGTTTTTC. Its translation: CACDTVGGASWDTRKMFF.

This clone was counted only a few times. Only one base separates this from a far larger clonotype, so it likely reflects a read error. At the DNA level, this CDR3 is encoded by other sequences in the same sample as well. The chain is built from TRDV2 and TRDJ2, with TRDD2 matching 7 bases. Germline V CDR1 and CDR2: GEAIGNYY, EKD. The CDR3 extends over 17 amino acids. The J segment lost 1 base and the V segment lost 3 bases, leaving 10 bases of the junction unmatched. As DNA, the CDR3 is TGTGCCTGTGACGGCGTCGGCCCTTCCTTTTTGACAGCACAACTCTTCTTT. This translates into CACDGVGPSFLTAQLFF.

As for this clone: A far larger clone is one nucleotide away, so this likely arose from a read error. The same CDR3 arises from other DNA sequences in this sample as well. Written as DNA, the CDR3 is TGTGCTCTTGGGGAAATATGGTGTTCCCCACTGGGGGATTCGTACACCGATAAACTCATCTTT. Its translation is CALGEIWCSPLGDSYTDKLIF. The genes are TRDV1 and TRDJ1; 10 positions agree with TRDD3. The CDR3 has 21 residues. CDR1 and CDR2 from the germline V gene are TSWWSYY and QGS. Losses at the gene ends were 2 bases for V and 0 bases for J; bases not matched to a gene: 18.

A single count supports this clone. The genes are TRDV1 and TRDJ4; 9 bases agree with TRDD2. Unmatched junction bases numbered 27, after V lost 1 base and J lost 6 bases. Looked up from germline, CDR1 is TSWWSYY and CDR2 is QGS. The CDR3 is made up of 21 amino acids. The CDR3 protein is CALGEPTFLRCRPSYCRALIF. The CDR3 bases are TGTGCTCTTGGGGAACCGACCTTCCTACGGTGTCGCCCCTCTTACTGTCGGGCCCTGATCTTT.

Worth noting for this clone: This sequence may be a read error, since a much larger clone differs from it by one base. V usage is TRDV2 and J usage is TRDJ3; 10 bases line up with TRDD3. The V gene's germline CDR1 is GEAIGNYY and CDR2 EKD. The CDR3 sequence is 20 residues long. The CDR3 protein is CACDKLGDYGRSWDTRKMFF. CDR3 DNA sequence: TGTGCCTGTGACAAACTGGGGGATTACGGCCGATCCTGGGACACCCGAAAGATGTTTTTC.